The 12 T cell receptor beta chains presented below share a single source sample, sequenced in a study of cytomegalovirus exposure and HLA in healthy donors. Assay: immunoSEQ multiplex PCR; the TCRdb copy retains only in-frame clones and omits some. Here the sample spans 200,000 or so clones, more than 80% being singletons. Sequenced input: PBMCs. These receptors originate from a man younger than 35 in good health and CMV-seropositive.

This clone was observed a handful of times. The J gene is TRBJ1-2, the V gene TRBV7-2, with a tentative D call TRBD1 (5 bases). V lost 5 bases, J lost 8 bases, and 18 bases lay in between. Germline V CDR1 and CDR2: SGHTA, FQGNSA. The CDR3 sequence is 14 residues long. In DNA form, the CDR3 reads TGTGCCAGCAGCCCGCGGGACGGGGCACGCGGCTACACCTTC. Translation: CASSPRDGARGYTF.

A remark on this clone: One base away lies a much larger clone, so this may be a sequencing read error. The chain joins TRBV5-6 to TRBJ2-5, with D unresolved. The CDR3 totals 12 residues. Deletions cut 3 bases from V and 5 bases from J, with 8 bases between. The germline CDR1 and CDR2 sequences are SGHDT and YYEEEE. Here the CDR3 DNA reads TGTGCCAGCAGCTCCCGTGTTGAGACCCAGTACTTC. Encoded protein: CASSSRVETQYF.

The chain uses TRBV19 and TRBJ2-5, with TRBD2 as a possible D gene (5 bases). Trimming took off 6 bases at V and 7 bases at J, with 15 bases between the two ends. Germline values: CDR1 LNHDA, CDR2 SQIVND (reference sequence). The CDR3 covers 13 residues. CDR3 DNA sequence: TGTGCCAGTAGGGTGGGCGCCGAGGGGACCCAGTACTTC. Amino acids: CASRVGAEGTQYF.

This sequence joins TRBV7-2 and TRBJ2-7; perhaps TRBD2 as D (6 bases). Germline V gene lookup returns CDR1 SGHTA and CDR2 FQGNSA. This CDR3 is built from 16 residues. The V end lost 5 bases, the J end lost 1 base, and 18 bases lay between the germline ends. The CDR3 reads CASSVGAGLTSYEQYF. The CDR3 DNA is TGTGCCAGCAGCGTCGGGGCGGGGCTAACGTCCTACGAGCAGTACTTC.

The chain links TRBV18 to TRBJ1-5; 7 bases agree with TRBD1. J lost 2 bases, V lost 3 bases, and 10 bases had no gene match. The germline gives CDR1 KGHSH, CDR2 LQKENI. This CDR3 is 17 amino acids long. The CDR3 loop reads CASSPSGTEVRNQPQHF. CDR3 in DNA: TGTGCCAGCTCACCGTCCGGGACAGAAGTGCGCAATCAGCCCCAGCATTTT.

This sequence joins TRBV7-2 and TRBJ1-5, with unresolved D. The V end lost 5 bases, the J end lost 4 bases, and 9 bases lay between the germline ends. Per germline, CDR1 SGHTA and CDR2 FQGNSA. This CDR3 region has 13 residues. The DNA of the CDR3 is TGTGCCAGCAGCCTGGTAGAGAATCAGCCCCAGCATTTT. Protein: CASSLVENQPQHF.

CDR3 loop: CAWSLLSSYEQYF. CDR3 DNA: TGTGCCTGGAGTCTTCTGAGCTCCTACGAGCAGTACTTC. The J gene is TRBJ2-7, the V gene TRBV30, with unresolved D. Trimming removed 2 bases from V and 0 bases from J, with 8 bases in between. The CDR3 sequence is 13 residues long. CDR1 and CDR2 (germline): GTSNPN, SVGIG (reference sequence). The full variable domain, rest sourced from reference TRBV30 and TRBJ2-7, is SQTIHQWPATLVQPVGSPLSLECTVEGTSNPNLYWYRQAAGRGLQLLFYSVGIGQISSEVPQNLSASRPQDRQFILSSKKLLLSDSGFYLCAWSLLSSYEQYFGPGTRLTVT.

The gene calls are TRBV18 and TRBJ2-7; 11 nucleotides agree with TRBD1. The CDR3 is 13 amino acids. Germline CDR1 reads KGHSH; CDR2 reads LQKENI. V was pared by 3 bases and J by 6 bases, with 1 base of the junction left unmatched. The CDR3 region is CASSPGTGGEQYF. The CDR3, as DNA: TGTGCCAGCTCACCGGGGACAGGGGGCGAGCAGTACTTC.

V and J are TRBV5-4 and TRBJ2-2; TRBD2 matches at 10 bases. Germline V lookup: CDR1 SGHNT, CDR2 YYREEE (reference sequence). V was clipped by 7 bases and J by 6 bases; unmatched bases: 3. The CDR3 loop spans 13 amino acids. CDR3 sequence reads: CASGTSEAGELFF. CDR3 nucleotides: TGTGCCAGCGGGACTAGCGAGGCCGGGGAGCTGTTTTTT.

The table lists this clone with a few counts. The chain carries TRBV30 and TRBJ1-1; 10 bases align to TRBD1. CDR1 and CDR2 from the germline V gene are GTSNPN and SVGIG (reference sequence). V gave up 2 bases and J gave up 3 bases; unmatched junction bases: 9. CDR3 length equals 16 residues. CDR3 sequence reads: CAWSTGTGAGYTEAFF. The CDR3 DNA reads TGTGCCTGGAGTACTGGGACAGGGGCGGGGTACACTGAAGCTTTCTTT.

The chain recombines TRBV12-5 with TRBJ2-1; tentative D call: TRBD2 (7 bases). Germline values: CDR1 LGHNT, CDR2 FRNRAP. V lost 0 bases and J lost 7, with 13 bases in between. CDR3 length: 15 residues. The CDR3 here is CASGLVSGGRNEQFF. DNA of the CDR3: TGTGCTAGTGGTTTGGTATCCGGGGGGCGGAATGAGCAGTTCTTC.

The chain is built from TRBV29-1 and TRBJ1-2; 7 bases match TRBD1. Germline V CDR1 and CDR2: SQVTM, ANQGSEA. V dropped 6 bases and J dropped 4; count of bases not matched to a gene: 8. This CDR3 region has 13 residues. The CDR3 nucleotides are TGCAGCGTCGGACAGGCAGACCTCTATGGCTACACCTTC. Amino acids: CSVGQADLYGYTF.